Below, 32 T cell receptor beta chains from the same sample are listed, as sequenced in a study of long-term antiretroviral therapy in people with HIV. Researchers ran immunoSEQ v3.0 at survey level. Sequenced by immunoSEQ multiplex PCR; TCRdb stores in-frame clones only, minus some. The repertoire includes tens of thousands of clones, more than 65% of them detected once, and 9.5% to 12% sits in the top ten. The sample in question was unsorted PBMCs, obtained 2.4 to 2.5 years after starting antiretroviral therapy. The receptors here all came from a man in his forties with HIV.

J is TRBJ2-2 and V is TRBV10-1, with 14 bases fitting TRBD2. The germline gives CDR1 WNHNN, CDR2 SYGVQD (reference sequence). The CDR3 consists of 17 residues. The J segment lost 3 bases and the V segment lost 6 bases, leaving 6 bases of the junction unmatched. The CDR3 bases are TGCGCCAGCAGCGAGACTAGCGGGAGGGCCTACACCGGGGAGCTGTTTTTT. It encodes CASSETSGRAYTGELFF.

The V and J genes are TRBV11-1 and TRBJ1-5, with D tentatively TRBD1 (5 bases). Trimming took off 5 bases at V and 7 bases at J, with 15 bases between the two ends. Germline loops: CDR1 SGHAT, CDR2 FQDESV (reference sequence). The length of the CDR3 is 14 residues. The CDR3 loop reads CASSGGGNRQPQHF. The CDR3 bases are TGTGCCAGCAGCGGCGGGGGGAATCGGCAGCCCCAGCATTTT.

V gene TRBV29-1 combines with J gene TRBJ1-1; 7 positions match TRBD1. The trim removed 6 bases at V and 4 bases at J, leaving 8 bases unmatched. There are 13 residues in the CDR3. In germline, CDR1 is SQVTM, CDR2 ANQGSEA. This CDR3 is CSVDDRDGTEAFF. The CDR3 nucleotides are TGCAGCGTCGATGACAGGGACGGCACTGAAGCTTTCTTT. The full variable domain, with the rest looked up from reference TRBV29-1 and TRBJ1-1, is SAVISQKPSRDICQRGTSLTIQCQVDSQVTMMFWYRQQPGQSLTLIATANQGSEATYESGFVIDKFPISRPNLTFSTLTVSNMSPEDSSIYLCSVDDRDGTEAFFGQGTRLTVV.

The gene calls are TRBV6-1 and TRBJ1-5; D remains unclear. Germline loops: CDR1 MNHNS, CDR2 SASEGT. The V end lost 2 bases, the J end lost 5 bases, and 10 bases lay between the germline ends. CDR3 length: 14 residues. The CDR3 spells CASSELAVDQPQHF. Written as DNA, the CDR3 is TGTGCCAGCAGTGAACTGGCGGTGGATCAGCCCCAGCATTTT.

The CDR3 bases are TGTGCCAGCAGCCCGTCCTTCAATCAGCCCCAGCATTTT. Translation gives CASSPSFNQPQHF. J is TRBJ1-5 and V is TRBV7-8, with D hard to call. Trimming removed 5 bases from V and 3 bases from J, with 8 bases in between. Per the germline V gene, CDR1 is SGHVS and CDR2 is FQNEAQ. CDR3 length equals 13 residues.

The rearrangement links TRBV5-4 to TRBJ2-7; D call uncertain. Germline lookup yields CDR1 SGHNT and CDR2 YYREEE (reference sequence). Deletions cut 0 bases from V and 0 bases from J, with 7 bases between. The CDR3 contains 14 residues. CDR3 in DNA: TGTGCCAGCAGCTTGGGCGGTAGCTCCTACGAGCAGTACTTC. This sequence encodes CASSLGGSSYEQYF.

This rearrangement joins TRBV5-1 to TRBJ1-1; no firm D call. The CDR3 contains 13 residues. In germline, CDR1 is SGHRS, CDR2 YFSETQ. V gave up 1 base and J gave up 2 bases, with 6 bases separating them. The CDR3 here is CASSLMANTEAFF. The CDR3 nucleotides read TGCGCCAGCAGCTTGATGGCCAACACTGAAGCTTTCTTT. Variable domain in full (rest from reference TRBV5-1 and TRBJ1-1): KAGVTQTPRYLIKTRGQQVTLSCSPISGHRSVSWYQQTPGQGLQFLFEYFSETQRNKGNFPGRFSGRQFSNSRSEMNVSTLELGDSALYLCASSLMANTEAFFGQGTRLTVV.

The chain recombines TRBV5-1 with TRBJ1-2; 7 bases are shared with TRBD1. The CDR3 loop spans 17 amino acids. The V gene end was trimmed by 3 bases and the J gene end by 6 bases; junction bases not matched to a gene: 17. CDR1 is SGHRS and CDR2 is YFSETQ in the germline V gene. The CDR3 is CASSSPERQGLENGYTF. The CDR3 DNA reads as TGCGCCAGCAGCTCCCCCGAGAGACAGGGTCTGGAGAATGGCTACACCTTC.

A single count supports this clone. The CDR3 region has the DNA TGCGCCAGCAGCCAAGATGGTAGGGTTGAGACCCAGTACTTC. This translates into CASSQDGRVETQYF. The chain employs TRBV4-1 and TRBJ2-5; D gene uncertain. Germline CDR1 reads MGHRA; CDR2 reads YSYEKL. The CDR3 totals 14 residues. V dropped 0 bases and J dropped 5 bases, with 10 bases sitting between them.

The V call is TRBV6-4, the J call TRBJ2-5; 7 positions match TRBD2. Germline values: CDR1 MRHNA, CDR2 SNTAGT. Unmatched junction bases numbered 8, after V lost 6 bases and J lost 1 base. This CDR3 has 15 residues. This chain's CDR3 is CASSGRGVFQETQYF. CDR3 nucleotides: TGTGCCAGCAGCGGCCGGGGGGTTTTCCAAGAGACCCAGTACTTC.

The rearrangement links TRBV19 to TRBJ2-3, with unresolved D. Germline V lookup: CDR1 LNHDA, CDR2 SQIVND (reference sequence). V was cut by 7 bases and J by 6 bases, with 17 bases left in between. The CDR3 sequence is 14 residues long. The CDR3 DNA reads as TGTGCCAGTAAGCTTCGGGTGACGGCCGATACGCAGTATTTT. Translating it yields CASKLRVTADTQYF.

The chain couples TRBV4-3 to TRBJ1-4; no definite D call. Trimming took 1 base from V and 6 from J, leaving 12 bases between them. The length of the CDR3 is 15 residues. Germline V gene lookup returns CDR1 LGHNA and CDR2 YSLEER. Here the CDR3 reads CASSQAGMADEKLFF. The CDR3 nucleotides read TGCGCCAGCAGCCAAGCGGGGATGGCCGATGAAAAACTGTTTTTT.

The rearrangement joins TRBV7-9 to TRBJ2-7; 9 positions agree with TRBD1. Trimming removed 8 bases from V and 0 bases from J; junction bases left unmatched: 5. The CDR3 totals 14 residues. Germline values: CDR1 SEHNR, CDR2 FQNEAQ (reference sequence). The CDR3 loop is CASRGQGSSYEQYF. The CDR3 nucleotides are TGTGCCAGCCGGGGACAGGGAAGCTCCTACGAGCAGTACTTC.

The chain combines TRBV6-1 with TRBJ2-1; perhaps TRBD2 as D (7 bases). In germline, CDR1 is MNHNS, CDR2 SASEGT. This CDR3 comprises 13 residues. The CDR3 reads CGVGRGPYNEQFF. The CDR3 DNA reads TGTGGGGTAGGGCGGGGGCCCTACAATGAGCAGTTCTTC.

The chain links TRBV7-2 to TRBJ2-5; 8 bases line up with TRBD2. In germline, CDR1 is SGHTA, CDR2 FQGNSA. The ends lost 3 bases at V and 1 base at J; junction bases unmatched: 4. There are 15 residues in the CDR3. The CDR3 DNA reads as TGTGCCAGCAGCTTGGGCGGGGGGCCCCAAGAGACCCAGTACTTC. Translation gives CASSLGGGPQETQYF.

V usage is TRBV27 and J usage is TRBJ2-7; TRBD2 agrees at 7 bases. V lost 4 bases, J lost 0 bases, and 6 bases stayed unmatched. CDR1 is MNHEY and CDR2 is SMNVEV in the germline V gene (reference sequence). This CDR3 has 15 amino acids. CDR3 sequence reads: CASSSNGDYSYEQYF. In DNA form, the CDR3 reads TGTGCCAGCAGTTCAAATGGGGACTACTCCTACGAGCAGTACTTC.

This clone came up once. The chain combines TRBV30 with TRBJ2-3; D may be TRBD1 or TRBD2 (7 bases each). Germline V CDR1 and CDR2: GTSNPN, SVGIG (reference sequence). The CDR3 is 16 amino acids. Trimming took off 0 bases at V and 0 bases at J, with 13 bases between the two ends. CDR3 bases: TGTGCCTGGAGTGTCAGCGGGACAGTTAGCACAGATACGCAGTATTTT. As protein: CAWSVSGTVSTDTQYF.

The chain uses TRBV18 and TRBJ2-1; TRBD2 might be the D (6 bases). The germline V and J ends were trimmed by 1 base and 0 bases, with 10 bases remaining between them. CDR1 and CDR2 (germline): KGHSH, LQKENI. The CDR3 spans 16 residues. CDR3: CASSPRSGYSYNEQFF. CDR3 bases: TGTGCCAGCTCACCACGTAGCGGATACTCCTACAATGAGCAGTTCTTC.

The rearrangement joins TRBV7-9 to TRBJ2-7; 9 bases are a match to TRBD1. CDR3 length: 14 residues. Trimming removed 1 base from V and 2 bases from J; junction bases left unmatched: 0. Germline assignment: CDR1 SEHNR and CDR2 FQNEAQ (reference sequence). CDR3 loop: CASSLGQGAYEQYF. DNA for the CDR3: TGTGCCAGCAGCTTAGGACAGGGGGCCTACGAGCAGTACTTC.

The V call is TRBV6-1, the J call TRBJ1-6, with no clear D. Trimming shortened V by 7 bases and J by 2 bases, and 6 bases separated the two germline ends. Germline V lookup: CDR1 MNHNS, CDR2 SASEGT. CDR3 length equals 13 residues. The CDR3 reads CASIAPYNSPLHF. The CDR3, as DNA: TGTGCCAGCATCGCCCCCTATAATTCACCCCTCCACTTT.

This clone has a single count. The chain carries TRBV29-1 and TRBJ2-7; D ambiguous. Between the trimmed V and J ends, which lost 1 base and 3 bases, there was a span of 4 bases. Germline assignment: CDR1 SQVTM and CDR2 ANQGSEA. The CDR3 has 11 residues. The CDR3: CSVEAFYEQYF. In nucleotides, the CDR3 is TGCAGCGTTGAAGCCTTCTACGAGCAGTACTTC.

The chain is built from TRBV18 and TRBJ2-3; TRBD1 aligns across 7 bases. The CDR3 runs 17 residues. CDR1 and CDR2 (germline): KGHSH, LQKENI. V gave up 3 bases and J gave up 2 bases; unmatched junction bases: 11. The chain's CDR3 is CASSPPRTGPTTDTQYF. In DNA, the CDR3 is TGTGCCAGCTCACCCCCTAGGACAGGCCCTACCACAGATACGCAGTATTTT.

The rearrangement links TRBV10-2 to TRBJ2-1, with 11 bases matching TRBD2. Germline V gene data show CDR1 as WSHSY and CDR2 as SAAADI. After removal of 8 bases from V and 4 bases from J, the junction contained 7 bases not matched to a gene. This CDR3 region has 15 residues. CDR3 sequence (DNA): TGCGCCAGCGCCACCATAGCGGGAGGGTACAATGAGCAGTTCTTC. It codes for CASATIAGGYNEQFF.

This clone was counted a single time. The chain has TRBV29-1 and TRBJ2-7, with D perhaps TRBD2 (7 bases). Per germline, CDR1 SQVTM and CDR2 ANQGSEA. This CDR3 is 13 amino acids long. V was cut by 3 bases and J by 3 bases, with 12 bases left in between. CDR3 DNA: TGCAGCGTTGATGCGGGGGCGAACTACGAGCAGTACTTC. Amino acids: CSVDAGANYEQYF.

This chain connects TRBV7-9 to TRBJ2-3, with TRBD2 matching 16 bases. Germline values: CDR1 SEHNR, CDR2 FQNEAQ (reference sequence). Trimming at V came to 5 bases and at J to 4 bases, leaving 12 bases not matched to a gene. The CDR3 is made up of 19 amino acids. The CDR3 sequence: CASSAAGTSGGALADTQYF. The CDR3 DNA sequence: TGTGCCAGCAGCGCCGCCGGGACTAGCGGGGGGGCTCTAGCAGATACGCAGTATTTT.

The gene calls are TRBV5-8 and TRBJ1-4, with TRBD1 matching over 11 bases. CDR3 length: 15 amino acids. V gave up 4 bases and J gave up 5 bases; unmatched junction bases: 4. From germline, CDR1 is SGHTS and CDR2 YDEGEE. CDR3 region: CASSLRTGGNEKLFF. CDR3 sequence (DNA): TGTGCCAGCAGCCTAAGGACAGGGGGCAATGAAAAACTGTTTTTT. Complete variable domain (other parts from reference TRBV5-8 and TRBJ1-4): EAGVTQSPTHLIKTRGQQATLRCSPISGHTSVYWYQQALGLGLQFLLWYDEGEERNRGNFPPRFSGRQFPNYSSELNVNALELEDSALYLCASSLRTGGNEKLFFGSGTQLSVL.

A note on this clone: The junction and the germline gene differ at one end; a read error may be behind it. This chain links TRBV10-3 with TRBJ2-3; no definite D call. The CDR3 consists of 13 residues. The V gene's germline CDR1 is ENHRY and CDR2 SYGVKD. The CDR3: CAISEASTDTQYF. CDR3 nucleotides: TGTGCCATCAGTGAAGCGAGCACAGACACGCAGTATTTT.

The chain carries TRBV30 and TRBJ1-1; TRBD1 might be the D (5 bases). The CDR3 sequence is 13 residues long. Trimming took off 0 bases at V and 6 bases at J, with 11 bases between the two ends. Germline V CDR1 and CDR2: GTSNPN, SVGIG (reference sequence). CDR3: CAWSVGRGAEAFF. In nucleotides, the CDR3 is TGTGCCTGGAGTGTGGGAAGGGGCGCTGAAGCTTTCTTT.

This clone has only a few counts. This chain links TRBV6-5 with TRBJ1-6; no reliable D call. This CDR3 has 14 residues. V shed 7 bases and J shed 14 bases, with 21 bases lying between them. Germline CDR1 reads MNHEY; CDR2 reads SVGAGI. DNA for the CDR3: TGTGCCAGCACACCCAGTCAGGCCATCCAGACCCTCCACTTT. Protein product: CASTPSQAIQTLHF.

Points on this clone: Distinct nucleotide sequences in the sample also encode this CDR3. V usage is TRBV18 and J usage is TRBJ1-1; TRBD1 is a possible D gene (6 bases). The germline V gene encodes CDR1 KGHSH and CDR2 LQKENI. The V end was cut by 2 bases, the J end by 2 bases, with 9 bases between. The CDR3 is 14 residues long. The CDR3 loop reads CASSPNRENTEAFF. CDR3 DNA sequence: TGTGCCAGCTCACCAAACAGGGAAAACACTGAAGCTTTCTTT. The whole variable domain, remainder taken from reference TRBV18 and TRBJ1-1, is NAGVMQNPRHLVRRRGQEARLRCSPMKGHSHVYWYRQLPEEGLKFMVYLQKENIIDESGMPKERFSAEFPKEGPSILRIQQVVRGDSAAYFCASSPNRENTEAFFGQGTRLTVV.

This clone was counted once. The chain joins TRBV29-1 to TRBJ1-1, with D uncertain. The V end lost 6 bases, the J end lost 6 bases, and 20 bases lay between the germline ends. CDR1 and CDR2 (germline): SQVTM, ANQGSEA. The CDR3 contains 14 residues. CDR3 sequence reads: CSVADRGSPAEAFF. The DNA of the CDR3 is TGCAGCGTGGCGGACCGGGGAAGTCCAGCTGAAGCTTTCTTT.

The rearrangement links TRBV7-6 to TRBJ1-4; 8 bases agree with TRBD1. CDR3 length: 16 amino acids. J gave up 6 bases and V 5 bases, and 11 bases lay outside the gene matches. The germline gives CDR1 SGHVS, CDR2 FNYEAQ. The CDR3 nucleotides are TGTGCCAGCAGCCCAAGCGGACAGGGTTGGGATGAAAAACTGTTTTTT. Protein: CASSPSGQGWDEKLFF.